This T cell receptor beta chain was sequenced in a study of neurological immune-mediated disorders. Study results and caveats: The study found the most TCR clonal expansion in HTLV-1-associated myelopathy and the least in multiple sclerosis, below healthy controls.

The cDNA was produced through 5'RACE with 10-nucleotide random UMIs. One entry per CDR3 protein results from TCRdb running MiXCR on the 5' RACE reads. Here the sample spans 20,000 to 30,000 distinct CDR3 sequences, roughly 13% being singletons. This clonotype was seen repeatedly, ten times or more. The target antigen is unknown. CDR1 is SGHDT, CDR2 YYEEEE, per germline. V was clipped by 0 bases and J by 7 bases, with 4 bases between them. The length of the CDR3 is 11 residues. Time point reported: technical triplicate 1. Sorted libraries used 800,000 to 1,000,000 CD4+ or CD8+ T cells. The specimen sequenced was CD4+ T cells from blood. The chain uses TRBV5-6 and TRBJ2-5, with no clear D. The TCR comes from a female donor with HTLV-1-associated myelopathy (HAM/TSP). The CDR3 loop reads CASSLAGTQYF. The CDR3 region has the DNA TGTGCCAGCAGCTTGGCAGGGACCCAGTACTTC. Drawing the rest from reference TRBV5-6 and TRBJ2-5, the complete variable domain is DAGVTQSPTHLIKTRGQQVTLRCSPKSGHDTVSWYQQALGQGPQFIFQYYEEEERQRGNFPDRFSGHQFPNYSSELNVNALLLGDSALYLCASSLAGTQYFGPGTRLLVL.